A selection of T cell receptor beta chains follows, all from one sample in a study of breast tumors, draining lymph nodes, adjacent tissues. TCRdb passed the multiplex PCR reads through MiXCR, listing each CDR3 protein once. The sample has about 170,000 distinct CDR3 sequences; more than 25% are singletons. The sequencing input was axillary lymph node tissue. The origin of the receptors is a female donor with breast cancer. Some clones in this sample may be carry-over from other donors' samples. Each CDR3 is given with its conserved first and last residue. Fields, in order: D gene, V gene, J gene, clone size, CDR3 DNA, CDR3 protein. D genes are given only for firm matches. The size entry is marked missing in some rows and otherwise reads once, few, many or a size class.

>.|TRBV5-6|TRBJ2-7|many
TGTGCCAGCAGTAACGTAGGCAGAAGTTACGAGCAGTACTTC
CASSNVGRSYEQYF
>.|TRBV30|TRBJ2-7|many
TGTGCCTGGAAGGGTGGAGGTGTTTCCGAGCAGTACTTC
CAWKGGGVSEQYF
>TRBD1|TRBV3-1|TRBJ2-5|many
TGCGCCAGCAGTAGACAGGGTAGAGAGACCCAGTACTTC
CASSRQGRETQYF
>.|TRBV10-2|TRBJ1-1|few
TGCGCCAGCAGTGAGATGCGGCAGAACACTGAAGCTTTCTTT
CASSEMRQNTEAFF
>.|TRBV7-2|TRBJ2-2|many
TGTGCCAGCAGCTTAGCAGCGAGGAAGAACACCGGGGAGCTGTTTTTT
CASSLAARKNTGELFF
>.|TRBV20-1|TRBJ1-6|.
TGCAGTGCGGGCCGGACAGATAATTCACCCCTCCACTTT
CSAGRTDNSPLHF
>.|TRBV5-1|TRBJ1-6|many
TGCGCCAGCAGCTGGGGGACCGGCGAGGATAATTCACCCCTCCACTTT
CASSWGTGEDNSPLHF
>TRBD1|TRBV5-4|TRBJ2-7|many
TGTGCCAGCAGCTTAGGACAGGGACGGAACGAGCAGTACTTC
CASSLGQGRNEQYF
>TRBD1|TRBV9|TRBJ2-3|.
TGCGCCAGCAGCTCGGGACAGGGGTTGGATTTT
CASSSGQGLDF
>.|TRBV20-1|TRBJ2-7|many
TGCAGTGCTAGAGATGGGGGAAGCTACGAGCAGTACTTC
CSARDGGSYEQYF
>TRBD1|TRBV5-1|TRBJ2-1|many
TGCGCCAGCAGCTCCGCAGGGGGTTACAATGAGCAGTTCTTC
CASSSAGGYNEQFF
>TRBD2|TRBV7-6|TRBJ2-2|many
TGTGCCAGCAGCGCGACTAGCGCGGACACCGGGGAGCTGTTTTTT
CASSATSADTGELFF
>TRBD2|TRBV29-1|TRBJ2-1|.
TGCAGCGTTGAAAAGGGAACTAGCGGATACAGTGAGCAGTTCTTC
CSVEKGTSGYSEQFF
>.|TRBV3-1|TRBJ1-5|many
TGTGCCAGCAGCAATAGGCCCTGGGACAATCAGCCCCAGCATTTT
CASSNRPWDNQPQHF
>TRBD1|TRBV19|TRBJ2-3|many
TGTGCCAGTAGTGCTCGACAGGGTGGGTCTAGCACAGATACGCAGTATTTT
CASSARQGGSSTDTQYF
>TRBD2|TRBV19|TRBJ2-5|many
TGTGCCAGTAGTACCCCCAGTTCCCTAGCGGGGCAAGAGACCCAGTACTTC
CASSTPSSLAGQETQYF
>TRBD1|TRBV11-2|TRBJ2-1|.
TGTGCCAGCAGCTTTCCGGGACAGGCCTATGAGCAGTTCTTC
CASSFPGQAYEQFF
>.|TRBV12-3/TRBV12-4|TRBJ1-2|many
TGTGCCAGCAGTCAAGGAGCAGGGGCCCCCTATGGCTACACCTTC
CASSQGAGAPYGYTF
>TRBD2|TRBV11-2|TRBJ2-3|.
TGTGCCAGCAGCCCCGGGGGGGCGAGGGCAGATACGCAGTATTTT
CASSPGGARADTQYF
>.|TRBV7-8|TRBJ1-5|many
TGTGCCAGCAGCGCTTCTGCGTCTCAGCCCCAGCATTTT
CASSASASQPQHF
>TRBD2|TRBV5-1|TRBJ2-3|many
TGCGCCAGCAGTTGGAGGTCGGGGGGGCCTGGGACAGATACGCAGTATTTT
CASSWRSGGPGTDTQYF
>TRBD1|TRBV5-1|TRBJ2-2|.
TGCGCCAGCAGCTTGGGTCAGGGGGCCTCTAGCGCAGAGGGCGGGGAGCTGTTTTTT
CASSLGQGASSAEGGELFF
>.|TRBV9|TRBJ2-1|.
TGTGCCAGCAGCGTAGGGACAACCCAGGGGAATGAGCCGTTCTTC
CASSVGTTQGNEPFF
>.|TRBV24-1|TRBJ1-2|many
TGTGCCACCAGTGATTTGGCGGACTATGGCTACACCTTC
CATSDLADYGYTF
>TRBD2|TRBV20-1|TRBJ2-3|.
TGCAGTGCTAGGGCGTGGGCTAGCGGGATTAGCACAGATACGCAGTATTTT
CSARAWASGISTDTQYF
>TRBD1|TRBV28|TRBJ2-7|many
TGTGCCAGCAGGCCTCCGGGACAGGGGCTAAGGCAGTACTTC
CASRPPGQGLRQYF
>TRBD1|TRBV14|TRBJ1-3|few
TGTGCCAGCAGCCGAGGACAGGGGTGGAGGGGCTACACCATATATTTT
CASSRGQGWRGYTIYF
>.|TRBV20-1|TRBJ1-1|.
TGCAGTGCTAGAAGTATTCGGATTACCACGAACACTGAAGCTTTCTTT
CSARSIRITTNTEAFF
>.|TRBV2|TRBJ2-3|many
TGTGCCAGCTCTCGACGCGGGACTGTCACAGATACGCAGTATTTT
CASSRRGTVTDTQYF
>TRBD2|TRBV3-1|TRBJ2-3|many
TGTGCCAGCAGCCTCCGGACTAGCGGACGCACAGATACGCAGTATTTT
CASSLRTSGRTDTQYF
>.|TRBV6-5|TRBJ2-7|many
TGTGCCAGCAGTTCCGTGTATGGGGCTAGCTACGAGCAGTACTTC
CASSSVYGASYEQYF
>.|TRBV30|TRBJ1-6|.
TGTGCCTGGAGTGTACAGGGCTTGAATTCACCCCTCCACTTT
CAWSVQGLNSPLHF
>.|TRBV12-3/TRBV12-4|TRBJ2-5|.
TGTGCCAGCAGTTCCCGGGACGAGGGAGAGACCCAGTACTTC
CASSSRDEGETQYF
>TRBD2|TRBV30|TRBJ2-1|.
TGTGCCTGGAGTGGACTAGCGGGGGGGCGAGGTGAGCAGTTCTTC
CAWSGLAGGRGEQFF
>.|TRBV5-8|TRBJ1-1|.
TGTGCCAGCAGCTTATCGATAGGTGGGACTGAAGCTTTCTTT
CASSLSIGGTEAFF
>.|TRBV6-2/TRBV6-3|TRBJ1-6|once
TGTGCCATCAGCTCCCCAGTTTCACCCCTCCGCTTT
CAISSPVSPLRF
>TRBD2|TRBV18|TRBJ2-3|many
TGTGCCAGCTCACCACGACTAGCGGGGGGCCGTACAGATACGCAGTATTTT
CASSPRLAGGRTDTQYF
>.|TRBV11-1|TRBJ2-1|.
TGTGCAGTCATCCCCTACAATGAGCAGTTCTTC
CAVIPYNEQFF
>TRBD2|TRBV4-3|TRBJ2-7|.
TGCGCCAGCAGCCAAGATATTGGACTAGCGGGAGAAACCTACGAGCAGTACTTC
CASSQDIGLAGETYEQYF
>.|TRBV11-2|TRBJ1-2|many
TGTGCCAGCAGCTTAGGAGGGGGGGCCCATGGCTACACCTTC
CASSLGGGAHGYTF
>.|TRBV7-2|TRBJ1-4|.
TGTGCCAGCAATGGGGGCAGCCTTGCAACTAATGAAAAACTGTTTTTT
CASNGGSLATNEKLFF
>.|TRBV20-1|TRBJ1-5|many
TGCAGTGCCCCCGTTCCTGGACGGACCTTCGAGCCCCAGCATTTT
CSAPVPGRTFEPQHF
>.|TRBV24-1|TRBJ1-1|.
TGTGCCACCAAACCAAGTTGGACAGAATTCATGAACACTGAAGCTTTCTTT
CATKPSWTEFMNTEAFF
>TRBD1|TRBV20-1|TRBJ2-7|many
TGCAGTGCTATAAGACAGGGAACCTACGAGCAGTACTTC
CSAIRQGTYEQYF
>.|TRBV7-2|TRBJ1-2|.
TGTGCCAGCAGCTTAGAAAGTTACAGGGCTGGCTGCACCTTC
CASSLESYRAGCTF
>.|TRBV12-3/TRBV12-4|TRBJ1-6|many
TGTGCCAGCAGCGTCTCCCGGGGGGAATCACCCCTCCACTTT
CASSVSRGESPLHF
>TRBD2|TRBV24-1|TRBJ2-3|many
TGTGCCACCAGTGATTGGGGACTAGCGGGGGGAACAGATACGCAGTATTTT
CATSDWGLAGGTDTQYF
>.|TRBV6-2/TRBV6-3|TRBJ1-1|.
TGTGCCAGCAGTCCCACTTCACAGTCGAACACTGAAGCTTTCTTT
CASSPTSQSNTEAFF
>.|TRBV27|TRBJ1-2|many
TGTGCCAGCAGCAGGGGTAACTATGGCTACACCTTC
CASSRGNYGYTF
>TRBD1|TRBV6-1|TRBJ1-4|many
TGTGCCAGCAGTGCGCCCTACAGGGGGAATGAAAAACTGTTTTTT
CASSAPYRGNEKLFF
>.|TRBV13|TRBJ1-5|.
TGTGCCAGCAGCGAGCGGACTAGCGGGAGGTCTCAAGAGACCCAGCATTTT
CASSERTSGRSQETQHF
>.|TRBV12-3/TRBV12-4|TRBJ2-7|many
TGTGCCAGCAGGGGGTTCTCGGAGCAGTACTTC
CASRGFSEQYF
>TRBD1|TRBV7-7|TRBJ2-2|.
TGTGCTAGCAGCTTAGGACAGGGGGCAGGGGCCGGGGAGCTGTTTTTT
CASSLGQGAGAGELFF
>.|TRBV5-1|TRBJ1-1|few
TGCGCCAGCAGCCATGGGGGCGCGACTGAAGCTTTCTTT
CASSHGGATEAFF
>.|TRBV20-1|TRBJ2-5|.
TGCAGTGCTAGCGGGGGTTACCAAGAGACCCAGTACTTC
CSASGGYQETQYF